This TCR beta chain was documented in a study of metastatic and nonmetastatic thyroid tumors. Study-wide context: Comparison of repertoires was carried out across blood and tumor or nodule tissue from malignant and benign thyroid patients.

Prior to thyroid surgery, none of the patients had received any treatment. Per the authors' pipeline: The distant-metastasis classifier for papillary thyroid cancer was built from CDR3 differences across clinicopathological groups. TCRdb re-called clones from the PCR reads using MiXCR. These V and J calls are TCRdb output, not the study's own analysis. In the table there are 15,000 or so clones, around 14% of which are singletons. Per germline, CDR1 DFQATT and CDR2 SNEGSKA (reference sequence). The CDR3 sequence is 13 residues long. Trimming removed 6 bases at V and 1 base at J, with 12 bases between. Study-level points and caveats: Relative to benign nodules, malignant thyroid tumors were reportedly characterized by significantly elevated TCR beta diversity in blood and tumor.

There are many counts of this clone. Its matching antigen is unknown. This chain connects TRBV20-1 to TRBJ1-1, with D possibly TRBD1 on 5 matching bases. Sequencing input: blood. This TCR came from a female donor with papillary thyroid cancer or a benign thyroid nodule (not recorded which). Some clones in this sample may be carry-over from other donors' samples. Here the CDR3 DNA reads TGCAGTGCAGTAAATACAGGGAACACTGAAGCTTTCTTT. Its protein is CSAVNTGNTEAFF.